Below, 16 T cell receptor beta chains from the same sample are listed, as sequenced in a study of Ad26.COV2.S vaccination and SARS-CoV-2 variants. Noted treatment: some 20 received Ad26.COV2.S at low or high dose, single or two shots; five or six received placebo; per-sample allocation not given. Samples analyzed were those drawn on day 63 after the first vaccine or placebo injection. Assay: immunoSEQ multiplex PCR; the TCRdb copy retains only in-frame clones and omits some. The sample consists of 400,000 to 450,000 clones, 75% to 95% of them appearing once. Sequencing used peripheral blood, obtained in a trial of Ad26.COV2.S vaccine versus placebo. The receptors stem from a person aged 18-60 years who received the Ad26.COV2.S COVID-19 vaccine or a placebo.

The chain carries TRBV2 and TRBJ2-2, with D tentatively TRBD1 (6 bases). Trimming cost V 5 bases and J 7 bases, with 11 bases left between them. The CDR3 sequence is 13 residues long. CDR1 SNHLY and CDR2 FYNNEI come from the germline V gene. As DNA, the CDR3 is TGTGCCAGCAGTACACAGGGCTTCGGGGAGCTGTTTTTT. This codes for CASSTQGFGELFF.

Here the CDR3 DNA reads TGTGCCAGCAGTCACGCGCTGTACGACACTGAAGCTTTCTTT. Residues: CASSHALYDTEAFF. V is TRBV6-2 or TRBV6-3 and J is TRBJ1-1; D unresolved. V lost 5 bases and J lost 3, with 13 bases in between. The germline V gene encodes CDR1 MNHEY and CDR2 SVGEGT. The CDR3 covers 14 residues.

The V call is TRBV30, the J call TRBJ2-1; D not resolved. From germline, CDR1 is GTSNPN and CDR2 SVGIG (reference sequence). With 0 bases removed from V and 9 bases from J, the gap between germline ends came to 12 bases. This CDR3 contains 13 residues. The CDR3 bases are TGTGCCTGGAGTGTAGCCCATTTGACTGAGCAGTTCTTC. It specifies CAWSVAHLTEQFF.

V and J are TRBV9 and TRBJ1-1; D is perhaps TRBD1 (6 bases). V was shortened by 4 bases and J by 1 base, with 14 bases between the two germline ends. CDR1 and CDR2 (germline): SGDLS, YYNGEE. There are 15 residues in the CDR3. The CDR3 sequence: CASSTSGTTNTEAFF. Here the CDR3 DNA reads TGTGCCAGCAGCACCTCCGGGACAACGAACACTGAAGCTTTCTTT.

The V gene is TRBV27, the J gene TRBJ1-1; D is uncertain. V dropped 3 bases and J dropped 3 bases, with 11 bases sitting between them. CDR3 length: 14 amino acids. Germline lookup yields CDR1 MNHEY and CDR2 SMNVEV (reference sequence). The CDR3, as DNA: TGTGCCAGCAGTTTCTCTGGATGGGACACTGAAGCTTTCTTT. This translates into CASSFSGWDTEAFF.

V and J are TRBV5-1 and TRBJ1-1; no reliable D call. V was pared by 0 bases and J by 0 bases, with 9 bases between. Germline V lookup: CDR1 SGHRS, CDR2 YFSETQ. CDR3 size: 15 residues. DNA for the CDR3: TGCGCCAGCAGCTTGGCCACGGTCTTGAACACTGAAGCTTTCTTT. This gives the protein CASSLATVLNTEAFF.

The CDR3 bases are TGTGCCAGCAGGGGACGGGGGGATAGCAATCAGCCCCAGCATTTT. It translates to CASRGRGDSNQPQHF. This chain uses TRBV6-5 with TRBJ1-5; D may be TRBD1 (5 bases). Germline V gene data show CDR1 as MNHEY and CDR2 as SVGAGI. The CDR3 length is 15 residues. V lost 6 bases and J lost 0, with 12 bases in between.

The chain employs TRBV7-9 and TRBJ2-1; D may be TRBD1 (6 bases). Germline CDR1 is SEHNR and CDR2 is FQNEAQ (reference sequence). The CDR3 covers 15 residues. Trimming stripped 6 bases from V and 0 bases from J, with 12 bases between. The CDR3 region has the DNA TGTGCCAGCAGAATGGGGGCGGGCTCCTACAATGAGCAGTTCTTC. This codes for CASRMGAGSYNEQFF. Full variable domain (outside the CDR3, taken from reference TRBV7-9 and TRBJ2-1): DTGVSQNPRHKITKRGQNVTFRCDPISEHNRLYWYRQTLGQGPEFLTYFQNEAQLEKSRLLSDRFSAERPKGSFSTLEIQRTEQGDSAMYLCASRMGAGSYNEQFFGPGTRLTVL.

The rearrangement joins TRBV5-5 to TRBJ1-2; 9 bases line up with TRBD1. J gave up 3 bases and V 4 bases, and 7 bases lay outside the gene matches. The germline V gene encodes CDR1 SGHKS and CDR2 YYEKEE (reference sequence). The CDR3 consists of 15 residues. DNA of the CDR3: TGTGCCAGCAGCCCACGGGACAGGGCGGACTATGGCTACACCTTC. The encoded protein is CASSPRDRADYGYTF.

In the case of this clone: Other nucleotide sequences from this sample produce the same CDR3. The rearrangement joins TRBV3-1 (or the pseudogene TRBV3-2) to TRBJ1-1; D remains ambiguous. V dropped 0 bases and J dropped 4 bases, with 6 bases sitting between them. Per germline, CDR1 LGHDT and CDR2 YNNKEL (reference sequence). The CDR3 consists of 13 residues. CDR3 nucleotide sequence: TGTGCCAGCAGCCAAGAGGGGAGCACTGAAGCTTTCTTT. Translating gives CASSQEGSTEAFF.

The rearrangement links TRBV7-2 to TRBJ2-2; D may be TRBD1 or TRBD2 (5 bases each). Trimming pared 0 bases from V and 1 base from J, leaving 6 bases between. The CDR3 contains 15 residues. Germline loops: CDR1 SGHTA, CDR2 FQGNSA. CDR3 residues: CASSLARGNTGELFF. DNA for the CDR3: TGTGCCAGCAGCTTAGCGAGGGGGAACACCGGGGAGCTGTTTTTT.

The genes are TRBV30 and TRBJ1-4; possibly TRBD1 for D (5 bases). Germline V gene data show CDR1 as GTSNPN and CDR2 as SVGIG (reference sequence). The CDR3 runs 14 residues. Trimming pared 0 bases from V and 7 bases from J, leaving 12 bases between. Here the CDR3 reads CAWSVIQGGEKLFF. CDR3 DNA sequence: TGTGCCTGGAGTGTAATCCAGGGAGGTGAAAAACTGTTTTTT.

The chain recombines TRBV11-2 with TRBJ2-1; TRBD1 aligns across 10 bases. The length of the CDR3 is 15 residues. CDR1 SGHAT and CDR2 FQNNGV come from the germline V gene. V gave up 4 bases and J gave up 7 bases; unmatched junction bases: 7. CDR3 sequence (DNA): TGTGCCAGCAGCTCCAGAGACAGGGGGCTTAATGAGCAGTTCTTC. It codes for CASSSRDRGLNEQFF.

The chain couples TRBV5-1 to TRBJ2-7; 7 nucleotides match TRBD1. The V and J ends lost 4 bases and 6 bases, in that order; junction bases with no gene match: 4. Germline-derived CDR1 and CDR2 are SGHRS and YFSETQ. The CDR3 loop spans 12 amino acids. The CDR3 sequence is CASSPGQTEQYF. DNA of the CDR3: TGCGCCAGCAGCCCGGGACAGACCGAGCAGTACTTC.

The chain joins TRBV29-1 to TRBJ2-3, with 7 bases identical to TRBD2. Germline CDR1 SQVTM, CDR2 ANQGSEA. Trimming took 1 base from V and 2 from J; bases not matched to a gene: 12. The CDR3 consists of 17 residues. The CDR3 here is CSVEGGLGEGLTDTQYF. The CDR3 DNA sequence: TGCAGCGTTGAAGGAGGACTAGGCGAGGGCCTCACAGATACGCAGTATTTT.

The chain has TRBV21-1 and TRBJ2-3; TRBD1, the table's D call, was not compared with the DNA. TRBV21-1 has pseudogene status. CDR3 length: 17 amino acids. Here the CDR3 reads CASSNLRQGRGTDTQYF. The CDR3 DNA sequence: TGTGCCAGCAGCAACCTTAGACAGGGGAGAGGGACAGATACGCAGTATTTT.